The entry that follows covers one TCR beta chain sequence. Its specificity is not known. CDR1 and CDR2 (germline): SGHTA, FQGTGA. The V and J ends lost 2 bases and 5 bases, in that order; junction bases with no gene match: 4. This CDR3 is built from 14 residues. Primers for the PCR totalled 60 Vbeta and 13 Jbeta. TCRdb keeps only in-frame clones here, not all; method: immunoSEQ multiplex PCR. The repertoire holds around 210,000 clones, about 77% seen once, with about 0.5% in the top ten. This sample was taken from a study of cytomegalovirus exposure and HLA in healthy donors. Notes on the study in general: Using a false discovery rate of 0.05, a later analysis showed that 16,951 TCR beta sequences were associated with HLA alleles. The majority of TCR sequences were rare, yet some public TCRs appeared in many donors.

The rearrangement joins TRBV7-3 to TRBJ1-1, with TRBD1 matching over 8 bases. The sample comprised PBMCs. The sequence derives from a boy aged 10-17 years in good health and CMV-seronegative. The CDR3 nucleotides are TGTGCCAGCAGCTTACTGACAGGGGAAACTGAAGCTTTCTTT. Protein sequence: CASSLLTGETEAFF.